The 15 T cell receptor beta chains below were found in one sample sequenced in a study of cytomegalovirus exposure and HLA in healthy donors. Primers: 60 Vbeta forward and 13 Jbeta reverse. Sequencing used immunoSEQ multiplex PCR; TCRdb keeps in-frame clones, though not all of them. This sample has 100,000 to 150,000 clones; around 80% occur once, and the top ten carry more than 2%. Source material: PBMCs. The receptors derive from a young man in good health and CMV-seronegative.

Worth noting for this clone: The sample has other DNA sequences that encode this CDR3 too. The chain combines TRBV9 with TRBJ2-1; D is perhaps TRBD2 (6 bases). Germline values: CDR1 SGDLS, CDR2 YYNGEE. This CDR3 region has 15 residues. V shed 5 bases and J shed 2 bases, with 14 bases lying between them. The CDR3 reads CASSPGGGAYNEQFF. The CDR3 nucleotides are TGTGCCAGCAGTCCCGGGGGAGGCGCCTACAATGAGCAGTTCTTC.

The CDR3 sequence is CASSGLAGLGTDTQYF. The CDR3 DNA reads TGTGCCAGCAGCGGACTAGCGGGGCTTGGCACAGATACGCAGTATTTT. This chain joins TRBV27 and TRBJ2-3, with 12 bases matching TRBD2. Germline V CDR1 and CDR2: MNHEY, SMNVEV (reference sequence). The CDR3 extends over 16 amino acids. The trim removed 6 bases at V and 1 base at J, leaving 5 bases unmatched.

The chain joins TRBV5-1 to TRBJ2-7; 10 nucleotides match TRBD1. The CDR3 covers 16 residues. J lost 4 bases, V lost 1 base, and 8 bases had no gene match. CDR1 and CDR2 (germline): SGHRS, YFSETQ. Written as DNA, the CDR3 is TGCGCCAGCAGCTTGCCCGGGACAGGGGTGACATACGAGCAGTACTTC. Protein: CASSLPGTGVTYEQYF.

This chain joins TRBV9 and TRBJ2-5; 9 nucleotides agree with TRBD2. Germline CDR1 and CDR2: SGDLS and YYNGEE. CDR3 size: 15 residues. Trimming removed 2 bases from V and 9 bases from J; junction bases left unmatched: 11. CDR3 DNA sequence: TGTGCCAGCAGCGTTGCGGGGGGGCCTTGGGAGGCCCAGTACTTC. Its protein product is CASSVAGGPWEAQYF.

The chain joins TRBV10-1 to TRBJ2-3; 7 bases map to TRBD2. The CDR3 length is 15 residues. The germline V gene has CDR1 WNHNN and CDR2 SYGVQD (reference sequence). V lost 3 bases, J lost 3 bases, and 6 bases stayed unmatched. CDR3 sequence reads: CASSEGAGRTDTQYF. The CDR3 DNA sequence: TGCGCCAGCAGTGAAGGGGCCGGGAGGACAGATACGCAGTATTTT.

About this clone itself: The junction shows a germline mismatch at one end, possibly a read error. As DNA, the CDR3 is TGCGCCAGCAGCCAAGAACAGGGTTCTAATGGAAAACTGTTTTTT. Its translation: CASSQEQGSNGKLFF. The chain links TRBV4-3 to TRBJ1-4; perhaps TRBD1 as D (6 bases). The CDR3 has 15 residues. Per germline, CDR1 LGHNA and CDR2 YSLEER.

V usage is TRBV28 and J usage is TRBJ1-4, with TRBD1 as a possible D gene (6 bases). Between the trimmed V and J ends, which lost 3 bases and 6 bases, there was a span of 14 bases. Germline V gene lookup returns CDR1 MDHEN and CDR2 SYDVKM. This CDR3 is 15 amino acids long. The chain's CDR3 is CASSFLGGLDEKLFF. The CDR3 coding sequence is TGTGCCAGCAGTTTCCTAGGGGGTCTGGATGAAAAACTGTTTTTT.

This chain joins TRBV9 and TRBJ2-1; D ambiguous. Trimming left V 3 bases short and J 3 bases short, with 16 bases between. The V gene's germline CDR1 is SGDLS and CDR2 YYNGEE. The CDR3 extends over 16 amino acids. The CDR3 coding sequence is TGTGCCAGCAGCGGAACGGCTTCGGGTTTCTACAATGAGCAGTTCTTC. Translated, it gives CASSGTASGFYNEQFF. Supplemented by reference TRBV9 and TRBJ2-1, the full variable domain reads DSGVTQTPKHLITATGQRVTLRCSPRSGDLSVYWYQQSLDQGLQFLIQYYNGEERAKGNILERFSAQQFPDLHSELNLSSLELGDSALYFCASSGTASGFYNEQFFGPGTRLTVL.

This chain links TRBV30 with TRBJ2-5; D might be TRBD2 (6 bases). Germline assignment: CDR1 GTSNPN and CDR2 SVGIG (reference sequence). This CDR3 is 12 amino acids long. The V end was cut by 4 bases, the J end by 3 bases, with 9 bases between. CDR3 loop: CAWNGGKETQYF. The CDR3 DNA reads as TGTGCCTGGAATGGGGGGAAAGAGACCCAGTACTTC.

The count of this clone is one. The chain uses TRBV27 and TRBJ2-7; 9 positions agree with TRBD2. In germline, CDR1 is MNHEY, CDR2 SMNVEV (reference sequence). The CDR3 is 16 amino acids. J gave up 2 bases and V 5 bases, and 10 bases lay outside the gene matches. The DNA for the CDR3 is TGTGCCAGCAGTCCCCTCAAAAGCGGGGGGACCTACGAGCAGTACTTC. Amino acid sequence: CASSPLKSGGTYEQYF.

This sequence joins TRBV6-6 and TRBJ1-1, with D maybe TRBD1 (5 bases). CDR1 MNHNY and CDR2 SVGAGI come from the germline V gene (reference sequence). Trimming removed 2 bases at V and 7 bases at J, with 17 bases between. CDR3 size: 15 residues. The CDR3 spells CASSYPQGVILEAFF. The CDR3 nucleotides read TGTGCCAGCAGTTACCCCCAGGGCGTAATCCTTGAAGCTTTCTTT.

The chain combines TRBV5-5 with TRBJ2-2; weak D call: TRBD1 (6 bases). Trimming removed 2 bases at V and 5 bases at J, with 10 bases between. Germline lookup yields CDR1 SGHKS and CDR2 YYEKEE (reference sequence). The CDR3 totals 14 residues. Written as DNA, the CDR3 is TGTGCCAGCAGCTTTATAGGGGGAACCGGGGAGCTGTTTTTT. This gives the protein CASSFIGGTGELFF.

The rearrangement uses TRBV5-1 and TRBJ2-2; D unresolved. V was trimmed by 0 bases and J by 1 base, leaving 7 bases between them. In germline, CDR1 is SGHRS, CDR2 YFSETQ. CDR3 length: 15 residues. In DNA form, the CDR3 reads TGCGCCAGCAGCTTGGGACTCCAGAACACCGGGGAGCTGTTTTTT. It is translated as CASSLGLQNTGELFF. The whole variable domain, filled in from reference TRBV5-1 and TRBJ2-2, reads KAGVTQTPRYLIKTRGQQVTLSCSPISGHRSVSWYQQTPGQGLQFLFEYFSETQRNKGNFPGRFSGRQFSNSRSEMNVSTLELGDSALYLCASSLGLQNTGELFFGEGSRLTVL.

The V gene is TRBV5-1, the J gene TRBJ2-5, with 9 bases that match TRBD2. The CDR3 length is 17 residues. Germline V gene sequence: CDR1 SGHRS, CDR2 YFSETQ. Losses at the gene ends were 0 bases for V and 4 bases for J; bases not matched to a gene: 10. The CDR3 loop is CASSLAKSAGGGETQYF. CDR3 bases: TGCGCCAGCAGCTTGGCCAAATCGGCGGGGGGGGGAGAGACCCAGTACTTC. Full variable domain (missing parts from reference TRBV5-1 and TRBJ2-5): KAGVTQTPRYLIKTRGQQVTLSCSPISGHRSVSWYQQTPGQGLQFLFEYFSETQRNKGNFPGRFSGRQFSNSRSEMNVSTLELGDSALYLCASSLAKSAGGGETQYFGPGTRLLVL.

The chain is built from TRBV2 and TRBJ2-7; no firm D call. There are 15 residues in the CDR3. Germline CDR1 SNHLY, CDR2 FYNNEI. Trimming took 9 bases from V and 4 from J, leaving 22 bases between them. The chain's CDR3 is CASIFKQKAAYEQYF. As DNA, the CDR3 is TGTGCCAGTATTTTCAAGCAGAAGGCGGCATACGAGCAGTACTTC.